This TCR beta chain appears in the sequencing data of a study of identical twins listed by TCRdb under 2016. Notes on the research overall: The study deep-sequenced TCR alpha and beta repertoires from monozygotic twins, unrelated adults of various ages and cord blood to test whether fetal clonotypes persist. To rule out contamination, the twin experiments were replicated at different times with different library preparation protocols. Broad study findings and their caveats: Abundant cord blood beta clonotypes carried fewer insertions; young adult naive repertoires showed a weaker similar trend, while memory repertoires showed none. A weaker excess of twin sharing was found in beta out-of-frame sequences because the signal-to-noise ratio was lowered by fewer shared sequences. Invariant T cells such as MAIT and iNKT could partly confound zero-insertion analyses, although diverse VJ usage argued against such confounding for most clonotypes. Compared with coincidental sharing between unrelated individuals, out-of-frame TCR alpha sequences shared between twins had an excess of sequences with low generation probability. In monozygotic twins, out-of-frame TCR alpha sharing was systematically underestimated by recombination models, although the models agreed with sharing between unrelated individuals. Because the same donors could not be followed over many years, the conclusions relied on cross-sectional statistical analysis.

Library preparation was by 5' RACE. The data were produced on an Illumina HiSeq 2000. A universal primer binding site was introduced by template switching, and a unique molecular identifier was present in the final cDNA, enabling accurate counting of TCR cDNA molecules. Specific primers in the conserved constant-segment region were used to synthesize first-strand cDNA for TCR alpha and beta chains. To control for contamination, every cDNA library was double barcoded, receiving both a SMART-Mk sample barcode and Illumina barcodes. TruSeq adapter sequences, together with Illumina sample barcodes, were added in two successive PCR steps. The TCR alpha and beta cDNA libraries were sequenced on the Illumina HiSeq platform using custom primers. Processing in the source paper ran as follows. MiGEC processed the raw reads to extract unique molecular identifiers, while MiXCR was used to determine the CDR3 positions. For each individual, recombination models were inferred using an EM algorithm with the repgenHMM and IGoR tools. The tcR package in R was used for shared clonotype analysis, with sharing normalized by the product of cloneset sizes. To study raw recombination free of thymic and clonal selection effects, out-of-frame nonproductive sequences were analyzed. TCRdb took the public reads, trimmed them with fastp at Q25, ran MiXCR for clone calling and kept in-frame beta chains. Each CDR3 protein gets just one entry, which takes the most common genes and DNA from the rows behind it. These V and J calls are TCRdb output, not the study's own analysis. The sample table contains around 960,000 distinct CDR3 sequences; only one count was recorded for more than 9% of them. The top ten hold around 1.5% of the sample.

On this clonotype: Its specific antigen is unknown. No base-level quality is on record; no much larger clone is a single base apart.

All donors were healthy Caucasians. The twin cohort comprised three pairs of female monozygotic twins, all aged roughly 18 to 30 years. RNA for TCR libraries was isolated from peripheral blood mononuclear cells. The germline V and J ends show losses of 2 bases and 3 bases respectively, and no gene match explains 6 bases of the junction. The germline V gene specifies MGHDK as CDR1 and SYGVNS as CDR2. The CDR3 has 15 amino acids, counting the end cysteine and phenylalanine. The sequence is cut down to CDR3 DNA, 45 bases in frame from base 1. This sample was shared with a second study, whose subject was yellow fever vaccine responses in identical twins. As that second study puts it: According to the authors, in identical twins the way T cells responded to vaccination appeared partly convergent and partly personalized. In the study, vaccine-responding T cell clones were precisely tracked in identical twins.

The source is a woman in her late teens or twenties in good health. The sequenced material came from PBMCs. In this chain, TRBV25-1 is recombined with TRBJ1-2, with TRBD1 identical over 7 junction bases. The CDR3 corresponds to CASSEPTGAHYGYTF. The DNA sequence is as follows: TGTGCCAGCAGTGAACCCACAGGGGCCCACTATGGCTACACCTTC.